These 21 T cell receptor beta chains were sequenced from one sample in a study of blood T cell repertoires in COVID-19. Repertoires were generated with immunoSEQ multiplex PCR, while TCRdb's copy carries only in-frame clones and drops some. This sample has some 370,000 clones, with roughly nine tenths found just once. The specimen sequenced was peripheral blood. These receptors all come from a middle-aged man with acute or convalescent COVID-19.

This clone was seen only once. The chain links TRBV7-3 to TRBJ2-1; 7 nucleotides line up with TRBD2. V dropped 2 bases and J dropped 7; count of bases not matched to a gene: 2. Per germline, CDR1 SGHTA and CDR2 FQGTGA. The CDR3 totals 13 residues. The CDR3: CASSLGRVNEQFF. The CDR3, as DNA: TGTGCCAGCAGCTTAGGGAGGGTAAATGAGCAGTTCTTC.

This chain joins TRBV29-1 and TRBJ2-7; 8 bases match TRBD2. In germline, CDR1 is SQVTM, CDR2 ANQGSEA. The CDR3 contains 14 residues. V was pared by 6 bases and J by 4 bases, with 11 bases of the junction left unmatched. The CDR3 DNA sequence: TGCAGCGTGGCGGGGGGCGGGAGTGGGTACGAGCAGTACTTC. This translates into CSVAGGGSGYEQYF.

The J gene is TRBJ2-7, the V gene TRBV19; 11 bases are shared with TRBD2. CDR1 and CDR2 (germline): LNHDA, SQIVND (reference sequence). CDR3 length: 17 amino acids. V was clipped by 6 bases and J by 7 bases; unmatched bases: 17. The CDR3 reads CASSPTSGGSLGQEQYF. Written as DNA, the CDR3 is TGTGCCAGTAGCCCTACTAGCGGGGGCTCCCTGGGTCAAGAGCAGTACTTC.

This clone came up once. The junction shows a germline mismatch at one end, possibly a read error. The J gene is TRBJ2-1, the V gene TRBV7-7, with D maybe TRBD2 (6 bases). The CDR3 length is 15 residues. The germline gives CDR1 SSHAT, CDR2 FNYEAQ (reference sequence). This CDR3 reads CASSLGTPPGNEQFF. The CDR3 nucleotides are TGTGCTAGCAGCCTCGGGACTCCTCCGGGGAATGAGCAGTTCTTC.

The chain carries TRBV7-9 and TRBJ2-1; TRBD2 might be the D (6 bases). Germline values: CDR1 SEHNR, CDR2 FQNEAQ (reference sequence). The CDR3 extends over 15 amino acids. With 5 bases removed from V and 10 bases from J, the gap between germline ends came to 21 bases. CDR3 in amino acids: CASSPPGLTVVEQFF. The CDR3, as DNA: TGTGCCAGCAGCCCCCCGGGACTGACGGTGGTGGAGCAGTTCTTC.

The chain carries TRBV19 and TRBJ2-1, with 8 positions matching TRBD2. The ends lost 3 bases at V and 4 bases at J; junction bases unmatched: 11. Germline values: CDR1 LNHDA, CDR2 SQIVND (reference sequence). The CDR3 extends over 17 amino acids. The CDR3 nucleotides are TGTGCCAGTAGTATTCTGAGGGTAGCGGGGTCATACAATGAGCAGTTCTTC. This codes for CASSILRVAGSYNEQFF.

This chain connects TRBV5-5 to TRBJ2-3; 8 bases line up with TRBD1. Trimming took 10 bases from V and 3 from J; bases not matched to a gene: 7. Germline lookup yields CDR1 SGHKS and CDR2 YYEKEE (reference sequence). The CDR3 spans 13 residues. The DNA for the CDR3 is TGTGCCGGTAGACAGGGGCCGACAGATACGCAGTATTTT. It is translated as CAGRQGPTDTQYF.

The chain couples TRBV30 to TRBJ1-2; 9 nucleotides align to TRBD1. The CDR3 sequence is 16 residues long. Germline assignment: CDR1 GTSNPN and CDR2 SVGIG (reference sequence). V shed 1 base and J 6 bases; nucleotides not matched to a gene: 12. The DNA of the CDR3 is TGTGCCTGGAGTGACGCCGGGACAGGGCATAGCAATGGCTACACCTTC. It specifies CAWSDAGTGHSNGYTF.

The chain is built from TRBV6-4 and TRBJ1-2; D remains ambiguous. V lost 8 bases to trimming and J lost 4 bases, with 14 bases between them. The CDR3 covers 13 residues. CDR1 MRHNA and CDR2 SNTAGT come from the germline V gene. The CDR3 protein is CASLSRIFYGYTF. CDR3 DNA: TGTGCCAGCCTGAGTCGTATCTTCTATGGCTACACCTTC.

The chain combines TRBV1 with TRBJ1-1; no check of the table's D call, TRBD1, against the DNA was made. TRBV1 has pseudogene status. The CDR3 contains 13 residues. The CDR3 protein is CTSSQPENTEAFF. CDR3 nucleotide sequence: TGCACCAGCAGCCAACCAGAGAACACTGAAGCTTTCTTT.

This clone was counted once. CDR3 amino acids: CASSLRLAANTGELFF. The DNA of the CDR3 is TGCGCCAGCAGCTTGCGGCTAGCGGCGAACACCGGGGAGCTGTTTTTT. The rearrangement links TRBV5-1 to TRBJ2-2; 7 bases line up with TRBD2. Germline V lookup: CDR1 SGHRS, CDR2 YFSETQ. V lost 1 base, J lost 0 bases, and 3 bases stayed unmatched. The length of the CDR3 is 16 residues. The whole variable domain, remainder taken from reference TRBV5-1 and TRBJ2-2, is KAGVTQTPRYLIKTRGQQVTLSCSPISGHRSVSWYQQTPGQGLQFLFEYFSETQRNKGNFPGRFSGRQFSNSRSEMNVSTLELGDSALYLCASSLRLAANTGELFFGEGSRLTVL.

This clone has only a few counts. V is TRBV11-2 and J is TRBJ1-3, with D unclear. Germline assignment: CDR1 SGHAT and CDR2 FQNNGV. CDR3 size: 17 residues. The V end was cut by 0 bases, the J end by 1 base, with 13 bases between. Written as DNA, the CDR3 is TGTGCCAGCAGCTTAGATGGTACACCCTGGTCTGGAAACACCATATATTTT. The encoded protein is CASSLDGTPWSGNTIYF.

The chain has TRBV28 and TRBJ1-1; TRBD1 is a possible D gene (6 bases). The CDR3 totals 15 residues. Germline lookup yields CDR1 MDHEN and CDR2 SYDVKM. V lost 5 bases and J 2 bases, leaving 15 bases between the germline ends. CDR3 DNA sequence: TGTGCCAGCAGTCCTAACCTAGGGGGAAACACTGAAGCTTTCTTT. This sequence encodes CASSPNLGGNTEAFF.

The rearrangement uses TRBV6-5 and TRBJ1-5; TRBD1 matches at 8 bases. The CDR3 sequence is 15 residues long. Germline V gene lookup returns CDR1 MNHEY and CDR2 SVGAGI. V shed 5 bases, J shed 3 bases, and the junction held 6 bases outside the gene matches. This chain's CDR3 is CASSLGQAYNQPQHF. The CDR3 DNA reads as TGTGCCAGCAGTCTGGGACAGGCCTACAATCAGCCCCAGCATTTT.

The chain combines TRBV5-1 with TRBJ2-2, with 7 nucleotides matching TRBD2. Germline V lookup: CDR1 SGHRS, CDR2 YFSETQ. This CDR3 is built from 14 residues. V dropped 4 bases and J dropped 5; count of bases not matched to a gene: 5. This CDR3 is CASSSGTRTGELFF. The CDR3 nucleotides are TGCGCCAGCAGCAGCGGGACTCGAACCGGGGAGCTGTTTTTT. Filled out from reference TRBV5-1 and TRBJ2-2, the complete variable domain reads KAGVTQTPRYLIKTRGQQVTLSCSPISGHRSVSWYQQTPGQGLQFLFEYFSETQRNKGNFPGRFSGRQFSNSRSEMNVSTLELGDSALYLCASSSGTRTGELFFGEGSRLTVL.

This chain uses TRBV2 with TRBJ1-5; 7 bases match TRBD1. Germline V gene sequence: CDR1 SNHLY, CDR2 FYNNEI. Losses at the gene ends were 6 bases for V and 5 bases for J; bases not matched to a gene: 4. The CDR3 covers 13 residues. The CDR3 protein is CASRGDSHQPQHF. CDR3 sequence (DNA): TGTGCCAGCAGAGGGGACAGCCATCAGCCCCAGCATTTT.

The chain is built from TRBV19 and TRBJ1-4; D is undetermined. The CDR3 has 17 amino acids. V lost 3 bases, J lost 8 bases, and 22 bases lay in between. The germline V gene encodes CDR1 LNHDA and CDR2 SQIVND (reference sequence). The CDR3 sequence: CASSIKGIISGREKLFF. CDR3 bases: TGTGCCAGTAGTATTAAAGGCATCATAAGTGGGCGCGAAAAACTGTTTTTT.

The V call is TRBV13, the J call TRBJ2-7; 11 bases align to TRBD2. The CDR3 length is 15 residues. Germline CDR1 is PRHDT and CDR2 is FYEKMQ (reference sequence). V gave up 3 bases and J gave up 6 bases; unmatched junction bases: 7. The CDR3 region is CASSFSGRALVEQYF. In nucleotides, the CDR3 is TGTGCCAGCAGCTTTAGCGGGAGGGCCTTGGTCGAGCAGTACTTC.

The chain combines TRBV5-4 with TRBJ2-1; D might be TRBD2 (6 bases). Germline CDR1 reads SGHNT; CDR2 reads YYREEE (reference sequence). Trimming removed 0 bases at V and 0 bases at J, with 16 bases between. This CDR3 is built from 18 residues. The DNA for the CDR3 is TGTGCCAGCAGCTTGGACCTTCGCGGGGCCAGCTCCTACAATGAGCAGTTCTTC. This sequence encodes CASSLDLRGASSYNEQFF.

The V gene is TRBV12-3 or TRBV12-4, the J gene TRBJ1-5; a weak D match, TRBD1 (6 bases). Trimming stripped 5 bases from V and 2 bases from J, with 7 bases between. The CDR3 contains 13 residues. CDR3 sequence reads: CASSPGGNQPQHF. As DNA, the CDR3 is TGTGCCAGCAGTCCAGGGGGCAATCAGCCCCAGCATTTT.

The CDR3 region is CSARTDTGELFF. The CDR3 coding sequence is TGCAGCGCACGCACGGACACCGGGGAGCTGTTTTTT. The V gene is TRBV29-1, the J gene TRBJ2-2; no reliable D call. V lost 7 bases, J lost 3 bases, and 9 bases lay in between. CDR1 is SQVTM, CDR2 ANQGSEA, per germline. The CDR3 loop spans 12 amino acids.